A selection of T cell receptor beta chains follows, all from one sample in a study of blood T cell repertoires in COVID-19. Produced via immunoSEQ multiplex PCR; TCRdb's table is partial and in-frame only. This table holds approximately 210,000 clones, approximately 84% found once. Sequences were obtained from peripheral blood. Receptors were obtained from a woman aged 45 to 65 with active or convalescent COVID-19. CDR3s include the opening cysteine and the closing phenylalanine or tryptophan. The D gene is left open where the match is weak. Some rows have no size entry. The others give once, few or many, or a class for an expanded clone.

D gene	V gene	J gene	clone size	CDR3 protein	CDR3 DNA
NA	TRBV3-1/TRBV3-2	TRBJ1-3	NA	CASSYGPPGNTIYF	TGTGCCAGCAGTTATGGGCCACCTGGAAACACCATATATTTT
NA	TRBV15	TRBJ1-5	NA	CATSRDSRGGNQPQHF	TGTGCCACCAGCAGAGATAGCAGGGGAGGGAATCAGCCCCAGCATTTT
TRBD2	TRBV5-1	TRBJ2-3	NA	CASTPPSGREKPDWDTQYF	TGCGCCAGCACTCCCCCCAGCGGGCGGGAGAAACCTGATTGGGATACGCAGTATTTT
NA	TRBV5-6	TRBJ2-3	NA	CASSSPEDPYTDTQYF	TGTGCCAGCAGCTCGCCGGAGGACCCTTACACAGATACGCAGTATTTT
NA	TRBV4-1	TRBJ1-4	NA	CASSQDGTPNEKLFF	TGCGCCAGCAGCCAAGACGGGACACCTAATGAAAAACTGTTTTTT
TRBD1	TRBV11-2	TRBJ1-3	NA	CASSLGRGRLGNTIYF	TGTGCCAGCAGCTTAGGGAGGGGGCGCCTGGGAAACACCATATATTTT
TRBD1	TRBV27	TRBJ1-1	few	CASSASGQGGRTEAFF	TGTGCCAGCAGTGCATCCGGACAGGGCGGAAGAACTGAAGCTTTCTTT
NA	TRBV4-1	TRBJ1-1	NA	CASSQDRQNTEAFF	TGCGCCAGCAGCCAAGACAGACAGAACACTGAAGCTTTCTTT
TRBD1	TRBV11-2	TRBJ1-4	NA	CASSLGDSLRWEKLFF	TGTGCCAGCAGCTTAGGGGACAGTTTGAGGTGGGAAAAACTGTTTTTT
TRBD2	TRBV11-3	TRBJ2-2	NA	CASSLGGSATGELFF	TGTGCCAGCAGCTTAGGCGGGAGCGCAACCGGGGAGCTGTTTTTT
NA	TRBV6-5	TRBJ1-2	once	CASSSADSLYGYTF	TGTGCCAGCAGTTCAGCAGACAGTCTCTACGGCTACACCTTC
NA	TRBV4-1	TRBJ2-5	once	CASSQDLGLGWETQYF	TGCGCCAGCAGCCAAGATCTGGGACTTGGGTGGGAGACCCAGTACTTC
NA	TRBV6-6	TRBJ2-7	few	CASSVDLAHSYEQYF	TGTGCCAGCAGTGTCGACTTGGCCCACTCCTACGAGCAGTACTTC
TRBD1	TRBV7-2	TRBJ1-2	NA	CASSSQTGQSYGYTF	TGTGCCAGCAGCTCTCAGACAGGGCAAAGCTATGGCTACACCTTC
NA	TRBV18	TRBJ2-3	NA	CASSPQVSTDTQYF	TGTGCCAGCTCACCGCAGGTTAGCACAGATACGCAGTATTTT
TRBD1	TRBV18	TRBJ1-6	NA	CASSPGTGYNSPLHF	TGTGCCAGCTCACCAGGGACAGGATATAATTCACCCCTCCACTTT
TRBD2	TRBV6-5	TRBJ2-5	few	CASRNSGGALETQYF	TGTGCCAGCAGGAATAGCGGGGGGGCCTTAGAGACCCAGTACTTC
TRBD1	TRBV7-2	TRBJ1-2	few	CASRGGLPYGYTF	TGTGCCAGCAGAGGGGGCCTACCCTATGGCTACACCTTC